Shown below are 7 T cell receptor beta chains from a single sample sequenced in a study of CD8 T cells in ankylosing spondylitis. Each CDR3 protein gets one entry after TCRdb re-called the 5' RACE reads with MiXCR. The table has approximately 110,000 distinct CDR3 sequences, around 24% seen once. The sample taken for sequencing was synovial fluid, either unsorted or a sorted T cell fraction (not recorded which). The receptors stem from a male donor with ankylosing spondylitis.

This clonotype was detected many times. This chain uses TRBV5-5 with TRBJ2-7; D is perhaps TRBD2 (6 bases). The V gene's germline CDR1 is SGHKS and CDR2 YYEKEE (reference sequence). V was trimmed by 2 bases and J by 7 bases, leaving 13 bases between them. This CDR3 has 13 residues. The CDR3 coding sequence is TGTGCCAGCAGCTTCGGACTGGAGGGAGAGCAGTACTTC. Encoded protein: CASSFGLEGEQYF.

Worth noting for this clonotype: Given a much more abundant clone one base away, this may be a read error. J is TRBJ1-2 and V is TRBV2; possibly TRBD1 for D (5 bases). The CDR3 consists of 13 residues. CDR1 and CDR2 (germline): SNHLY, FYNNEI. Trimming stripped 6 bases from V and 8 bases from J, with 16 bases between. The CDR3 here is CASSQTGAVGYTF. The CDR3 bases are TGTGCCAGCAGCCAGACCGGGGCCGTCGGCTACACCTTC.

This clonotype was detected ten times or more. The V gene is TRBV6-1, the J gene TRBJ2-2; TRBD1 or TRBD2 may be the D gene (5 bases each). V shed 6 bases and J shed 2 bases, with 13 bases lying between them. Per the germline V gene, CDR1 is MNHNS and CDR2 is SASEGT. The CDR3 length is 15 residues. This CDR3 is CASRFGASNTGELFF. The CDR3 coding sequence is TGTGCCAGCAGGTTCGGGGCATCCAACACCGGGGAGCTGTTTTTT.

Remarks on this clonotype: Compared with germline, one end of the junction differs, possibly owing to a read error. The chain couples TRBV29-1 to TRBJ2-1; 10 positions match TRBD2. Germline CDR1 SQVTM, CDR2 ANQGSEA. This CDR3 contains 14 residues. CDR3 residues: CSAEGLAGVNEQFF. The CDR3 nucleotides read TGCAGCGCTGAAGGTCTAGCGGGAGTCAATGAGCAGTTCTTC.

This clonotype was detected a few times. The chain recombines TRBV5-1 with TRBJ2-7, with a weak D call TRBD2 (5 bases). With 5 bases removed from V and 4 bases from J, the gap between germline ends came to 10 bases. The CDR3 spans 12 residues. Germline CDR1 reads SGHRS; CDR2 reads YFSETQ. The CDR3 spells CASSLRRYEQYV. The CDR3 DNA follows: TGCGCCAGCAGTCTTAGGAGGTACGAGCAGTACGTC.

This clonotype has ten or more counts. The V and J genes are TRBV20-1 and TRBJ2-3; no clear D. The CDR3 consists of 12 residues. Germline values: CDR1 DFQATT, CDR2 SNEGSKA (reference sequence). Trimming took 3 bases from V and 7 from J, leaving 11 bases between them. CDR3 in amino acids: CSASRPDNTQYF. The CDR3 nucleotides are TGCAGTGCTAGTAGACCAGATAATACGCAGTATTTT.

The V call is TRBV25-1, the J call TRBJ2-7, with D tentatively TRBD2 (5 bases). The CDR3 is 14 amino acids. The V gene's germline CDR1 is MGHDK and CDR2 SYGVNS. The V gene lost 2 bases and the J gene lost 3 bases, with 11 bases spanning the gap. The CDR3 nucleotides read TGTGCCAGCAGTGAAGGAGGTCACAACTACGAGCAGTACTTC. This gives the protein CASSEGGHNYEQYF.